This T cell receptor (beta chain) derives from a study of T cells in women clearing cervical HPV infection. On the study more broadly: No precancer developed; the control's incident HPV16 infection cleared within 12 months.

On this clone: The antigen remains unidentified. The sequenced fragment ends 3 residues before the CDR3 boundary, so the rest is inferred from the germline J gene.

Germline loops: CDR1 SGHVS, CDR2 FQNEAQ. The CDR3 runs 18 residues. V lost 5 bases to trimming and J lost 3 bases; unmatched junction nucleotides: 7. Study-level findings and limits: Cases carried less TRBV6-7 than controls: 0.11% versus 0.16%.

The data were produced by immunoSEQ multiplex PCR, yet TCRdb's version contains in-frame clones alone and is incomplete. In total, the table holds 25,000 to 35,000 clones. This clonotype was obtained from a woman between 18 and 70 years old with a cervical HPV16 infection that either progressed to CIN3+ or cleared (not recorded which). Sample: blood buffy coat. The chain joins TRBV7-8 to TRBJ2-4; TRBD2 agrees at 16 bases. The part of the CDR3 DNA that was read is TGTGCCAGCAGCCCCGGGACTAGCGGGAGGGCAGGCAAAAACATT. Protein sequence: CASSPGTSGRAGKNI. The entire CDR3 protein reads CASSPGTSGRAGKNIQYF.